Sequencing of this T cell receptor (beta chain) was carried out in a study of blood T cell repertoires in COVID-19. Study background: Collection of acute and convalescent COVID-19 samples took place in the United States, Italy and Spain. PBMCs, B-cell-depleted T cells, or T cells were the source of the cDNA or gDNA that made up the material.

Original methodology: Scientists estimated how many nucleated cells there were by amplifying reference gene primers. Produced via immunoSEQ multiplex PCR; TCRdb's table is partial and in-frame only. D and trimming come from the DNA, and the V and J calls and clone size come from that table. The sample lists about 120,000 clones, around 74% occurring once. V lost 4 bases and J 2 bases, leaving 5 bases between the germline ends. This CDR3 comprises 12 residues. The germline V gene encodes CDR1 SGHRS and CDR2 YFSETQ. This chain joins TRBV5-1 and TRBJ2-3; D is undetermined. The sequence was collected from a man in his fifties or sixties with acute or convalescent COVID-19. Sequenced sample: peripheral blood. The CDR3 DNA reads TGCGCCAGCAGCCTAACCACAGATACGCAGTATTTT. This encodes CASSLTTDTQYF.